This TCR beta chain is from a study of vaccination effects on CD4 cells after COVID-19 (dated by TCRdb to the early 2020s). Study-wide context: Samples were taken from three convalescent patients early (day +14) and late (day +241, +227, +161 respectively) after vaccination. SARS-CoV-2 spike-specific CD4+ TCR repertoires from before and after mRNA vaccination were compared in COVID-19 convalescent patients and in infection-naive vaccine recipients. Across the study, the median time from the second dose to post-vaccine sampling was 72 days (range 14 to 241). Cultures from other donors in the study were sequenced with the Oncomine TCR Beta short-read assay on an Illumina iSeq 100. The full study included some eleven COVID-19 convalescent patients and several SARS-CoV-2-naive healthy vaccine recipients.

This clone was picked up a small number of times. Its antigen is not yet known. Base qualities are missing; no much larger clone stands one base away. The CDR3, from cysteine to phenylalanine, totals 14 residues. The entry retains the CDR3 DNA only, 42 bases that are in frame from base 1. The trim is 0 bases for V and 3 bases for J, with a gap of 10 bases between the germline ends. Via the germline V gene, CDR1 is SGHRS and CDR2 YFSETQ. General study outcomes and caveats: In convalescent patients, the post-vaccine spike-reactive repertoire was composed mainly of new vaccine-induced clones that were largely distinct from infection-induced clones. Limitations of the study were the small number of convalescent patients and the absence of early post-infection timepoints. Clones induced by infection and clones induced by vaccination both contracted markedly at late timepoints after vaccination, which fits with T cell responses waning over time.

In the ViraFEST assay, PBMC were stimulated with viral peptide pools, and antigen-specific CD4+ T cell clonotypes were then identified by expansion using TCR sequencing. After less than 13 days of culture, CD4+ T cells were isolated with the EasySep CD4+ T cell isolation kit. PCR-confirmed SARS-CoV-2 infection had occurred in convalescent patients between March and December 2020, before the Alpha, Beta and Delta variants emerged in the United States. Two doses of either the BNT162b2 or the mRNA-1273 mRNA SARS-CoV-2 vaccine were administered to participants. About 2.2 million PBMC per well were cultured in IMDM with roughly 5% human AB serum, roughly 10 IU/ml IL-2 and gentamicin, plus 10 ug/ml peptides. On days 3 and 7, half of the culture medium was replaced with fresh IL-2-containing medium. Unless noted otherwise, every peptide stimulation condition was grown in triplicate wells. Using Ficoll-Paque Plus gradient centrifugation, PBMC were separated from whole blood and then either used fresh or cryopreserved at -140C. The spike proteins of SARS-CoV-2 and of the common cold coronaviruses HCoV-NL63, HCoV-OC43 and HCoV-229E were spanned by overlapping peptide pools. The QIAamp micro DNA kit was used to extract genomic DNA from the cultured CD4+ T cells.

The library was generated by the immunoSEQ multiplex PCR assay. DNA from the CD4+ T cells that had been cultured and isolated underwent TCR beta CDR3 sequencing. The original methods were these. Non-productive TCR sequences were removed, reads were trimmed to the CDR3 region, and CDR3s of at least 7 amino acids were retained. Antigen-specific clonotypes were identified with the MANAFEST web app by comparing expansion in peptide wells against reference cultures. For clones to be considered positive, expansion at FDR<0.05 versus reference and all other wells, an odds ratio above 5, and a frequency above 0.1% in two replicate wells were required. Cross-reactive clonotypes were defined as significantly expanded in SARS-CoV-2 spike wells and in at least one common cold coronavirus spike condition. CDR3 similarity was assessed by Levenshtein distance with the stringdist R package, and unrooted trees were built with ape in R 3.6.1. TCRdb carries this immuneACCESS record with in-frame sequences only. Its versions omit some clonotypes, under half of them owing to an unresolved V gene in the studies checked, with the rest unexplained. The DNA gave D and trimming, while V, J and clone size come from that table. The sample yields around 15,000 clones; about 70% were counted once. Approximately 25% of the sample goes to the ten largest clones.

The TCR originated in a human donor who had a prior SARS-CoV-2 infection. Specimen: CD4+ T cells from PBMCs cultured with HCoV-NL63 spike peptides, collected after COVID-19 vaccination. Read against the paper, the sample's cell subset or site label means: HCoV-NL63 spike overlapping peptide pool stimulation. This chain is built from TRBV5-1 and TRBJ2-7, with the D gene not confidently named. The CDR3 protein: CASSLGVLDYEQYF. The nucleotides are TGCGCCAGCAGCTTGGGCGTGCTAGACTACGAGCAGTACTTC.